This entry is about one T cell receptor (beta chain). In the original processing: Estimation of nucleated cell counts relied on the amplification of reference gene primers. Profiling relied on immunoSEQ multiplex PCR, and the TCRdb table lists in-frame clones only, not all of them. V and J calls and clone size are as listed in that table; D and trimming were resolved from the DNA. The data hold approximately 90,000 clones, with more than 75% observed a single time. These data originate in a study of blood T cell repertoires in COVID-19. About the study: Samples taken during acute and convalescent COVID-19 were collected in the United States, Italy and Spain. The analysed material was cDNA or gDNA that came from T cells, B-cell-depleted T cells, or PBMCs.

The germline CDR1 and CDR2 sequences are SQVTM and ANQGSEA. V was shortened by 5 bases and J by 6 bases, with 10 bases between the two germline ends. This CDR3 is 12 amino acids long. The clonotype was recovered from a woman aged 80 or over with acute or convalescent COVID-19. Sequencing used peripheral blood. The rearrangement joins TRBV29-1 to TRBJ1-4, with D perhaps matching TRBD1 (5 bases). CDR3 in amino acids: CSVLGGDEKLFF. In DNA form, the CDR3 reads TGCAGCGTTCTTGGGGGGGATGAAAAACTGTTTTTT.